This T cell receptor (beta chain) was captured in a study of T cells after posttransplantation cyclophosphamide (dated by TCRdb to the mid-2010s). Describing the broader study: Using TRB sequencing, the study followed how the T cell repertoire rebuilt after myeloablative bone marrow transplantation with posttransplantation cyclophosphamide given as GVHD prophylaxis. In 3 patients, up to about 3 additional blood samples taken between 2 and 5.2 years after transplant also underwent TRB sequencing, as did pretransplant blood from a handful of patients. Public TRB sequences were queried against a database of over 3,000 sequences associated with responses to pathogens, tumor antigens, self-antigens and alloantigens. Because TRA and TRB clonality correlated tightly in roughly nine samples, the subsequent TCR analyses were limited to TRB only. Samples from roughly 35 PTCy-treated patients, along with samples from approximately 15 of their related bone marrow donors, underwent antigen receptor sequencing. TRB sequencing was performed on blood from all 34 PTCy patients with 1-year posttransplant specimens. What the study reported, not specific to this receptor: The TRB repertoires of T cells infiltrating skin or GI tract showed only limited overlap with the TRB repertoires of T cells in blood. Donor-recipient similarity was low at 1-2 months but increased during the first year, and donor CD8+ memory clones often dominated later blood repertoires. Across under 50 patients, recipient CMV seropositivity and CMV reactivation were highly associated with TRB clonality; PTCy diversity was similar to CNI/methotrexate controls.

Concerning this clone: Its antigen is unknown. The record has no base qualities; no much larger clone is one base away.

The CDR3 sequence holds 16 residues, the cysteine and phenylalanine included. Just the 48-base CDR3 DNA is kept, in frame starting at base 1. Trimming removed 3 bases from V and 0 bases from J, leaving 14 bases between the germline ends. In the germline V gene (reference sequence), CDR1 corresponds to LNHNV and CDR2 to YYDKDF. The time point label corresponds to: posttransplant day relative to BM transplant. The control group consisted of 11 patients who received myeloablative marrow transplants with methotrexate plus a calcineurin inhibitor and who were sampled 1 year after transplant. Peripheral blood and bone marrow mononuclear cells were isolated by Ficoll-Hypaque density centrifugation and cryopreserved. TRB sequencing used genomic DNA with the immunoSEQ assay at survey resolution or the hsTCRB kit. The source study handled its data this way. Initial read processing used immunoSEQ software, and repertoire analyses used the LymphoSeq R package. Clonality was calculated as 1 minus normalized Shannon entropy, and the Gini coefficient was also calculated for each TRB dataset. Phenotypes of unsorted samples were inferred by mapping TRB sequences from sorted subsets of the recipient or donor onto the same recipient's unsorted samples. As stored in TCRdb, this immuneACCESS dataset retains in-frame rearrangements with V and J assigned. A fraction of the clones does not appear; measured against another copy, unresolved V genes explain less than half of the discrepancy, and the remainder lacks a known reason. That table supplies the V and J calls and clone size; D and trimming were determined from the DNA. The sample data list about 9,100 clones, and 70% to 90% of these were observed just once. The top ten constitute 26% of the sample.

The input for sequencing was PBMCs, taken after an allogeneic stem cell transplant with a calcineurin inhibitor and methotrexate. The V and J segments used are TRBV15 and TRBJ1-2; matching of 5 bases hints at TRBD1 as the D gene. This clonotype originated in a male patient younger than 45 who received an allogeneic stem cell transplant from an unrelated donor, was CMV-positive, and had no GVHD. Following transplantation, T cells from the graft donor may be among those present. This receptor carries the CDR3 CATSSWVDRSNYGYTF. In nucleotide form, the sequence is TGTGCCACCAGCAGTTGGGTTGACAGATCTAACTATGGCTACACCTTC. Here the CDR3 is joined to the reference TRBV15 and TRBJ1-2 genes, and the full variable domain is: DAMVIQNPRYQVTQFGKPVTLSCSQTLNHNVMYWYQQKSSQAPKLLFHYYDKDFNNEADTPDNFQSRRPNTSFCFLDIRSPGLGDTAMYLCATSSWVDRSNYGYTFGSGTRLTVV.